Below, 18 T cell receptor beta chains from the same sample are listed, as sequenced in a study of blood T cell repertoires in COVID-19. Repertoires were generated with immunoSEQ multiplex PCR, while TCRdb's copy carries only in-frame clones and drops some. The table has roughly 190,000 clones, roughly four fifths seen once. The specimen sequenced was peripheral blood. These receptors all come from a man aged 30 to 45 with active or convalescent COVID-19.

The CDR3 DNA reads TGTGCCAGCAGTTACGGACAGGGGAATGGCTACACCTTC. Translating gives CASSYGQGNGYTF. The chain combines TRBV6-6 with TRBJ1-2; 9 bases fit TRBD1. This CDR3 region has 13 residues. The V segment lost 2 bases and the J segment 6 bases; nucleotides outside the gene matches: 1. Germline V CDR1 and CDR2: MNHNY, SVGAGI (reference sequence).

V usage is TRBV6-6 and J usage is TRBJ1-4, with D possibly TRBD1 on 6 matching bases. V dropped 5 bases and J dropped 0 bases, with 16 bases sitting between them. Germline lookup yields CDR1 MNHNY and CDR2 SVGAGI (reference sequence). The CDR3 spans 17 residues. CDR3 sequence: CASSPITGQTTNEKLFF. CDR3 in DNA: TGTGCCAGCAGTCCCATCACAGGACAGACAACTAATGAAAAACTGTTTTTT.

V gene TRBV19 combines with J gene TRBJ2-3, with no clear D. Trimming left V 7 bases short and J 4 bases short, with 6 bases between. The CDR3 is 11 residues long. Germline CDR1 LNHDA, CDR2 SQIVND (reference sequence). The CDR3 spells CASTFADTQYF. CDR3 nucleotide sequence: TGTGCCAGTACCTTCGCAGATACGCAGTATTTT.

V is TRBV5-1 and J is TRBJ2-2, with TRBD2 as a possible D gene (5 bases). Germline CDR1 SGHRS, CDR2 YFSETQ. V lost 7 bases and J 0 bases, leaving 13 bases between the germline ends. This CDR3 is 15 amino acids long. CDR3 loop: CASSVVATNTGELFF. The CDR3 region has the DNA TGCGCCAGCTCCGTGGTAGCGACGAACACCGGGGAGCTGTTTTTT.

This chain uses TRBV11-1 with TRBJ2-1; D is uncertain. Looked up from germline, CDR1 is SGHAT and CDR2 is FQDESV (reference sequence). The CDR3 has 13 amino acids. The germline V and J ends were trimmed by 2 bases and 4 bases, with 6 bases remaining between them. CDR3 sequence reads: CASSLSFYNEQFF. As DNA, the CDR3 is TGTGCCAGCAGCTTATCTTTTTACAATGAGCAGTTCTTC. Looking up the rest from reference TRBV11-1 and TRBJ2-1 gives the full variable domain: EAEVAQSPRYKITEKSQAVAFWCDPISGHATLYWYRQILGQGPELLVQFQDESVVDDSQLPKDRFSAERLKGVDSTLKIQPAELGDSAMYLCASSLSFYNEQFFGPGTRLTVL.

Only one count was recorded for this clone. The genes are TRBV14 and TRBJ1-4, with D possibly matching TRBD1 (5 bases). Germline V CDR1 and CDR2: SGHDN, FVKESK. CDR3 size: 15 residues. Trimming removed 1 base from V and 4 bases from J, with 10 bases in between. This CDR3 is CASSQGERGNEKLFF. The CDR3 DNA follows: TGTGCCAGCAGCCAAGGAGAAAGGGGTAATGAAAAACTGTTTTTT.

This rearrangement joins TRBV5-4 to TRBJ1-2; tentatively, D is TRBD1 (5 bases). V was shortened by 3 bases and J by 4 bases, with 7 bases between the two germline ends. Germline lookup yields CDR1 SGHNT and CDR2 YYREEE (reference sequence). The length of the CDR3 is 12 residues. In DNA, the CDR3 is TGTGCCAGCAGCTCGGACATCTATGGCTACACCTTC. This codes for CASSSDIYGYTF.

This clone came up a few times. This chain connects TRBV19 to TRBJ1-5; 11 bases map to TRBD1. Per the germline V gene, CDR1 is LNHDA and CDR2 is SQIVND (reference sequence). The CDR3 extends over 15 amino acids. With V trimmed by 7 bases and J by 4 bases, 6 bases remained unmatched. The CDR3 DNA sequence: TGTGCCAGTACCAACGGACAGGGGGCTAATCAGCCCCAGCATTTT. It specifies CASTNGQGANQPQHF.

The V call is TRBV27, the J call TRBJ1-1; D unresolved. Between the trimmed V and J ends, which lost 5 bases and 2 bases, there was a span of 18 bases. The CDR3 is made up of 16 amino acids. The germline CDR1 and CDR2 sequences are MNHEY and SMNVEV (reference sequence). CDR3 nucleotide sequence: TGTGCCAGCAGTCAGGCGGGGTTTCGGAGAAACACTGAAGCTTTCTTT. Translation gives CASSQAGFRRNTEAFF.

The genes are TRBV30 and TRBJ1-1; D is undetermined. This CDR3 has 11 amino acids. Per the germline V gene, CDR1 is GTSNPN and CDR2 is SVGIG (reference sequence). Trimming stripped 0 bases from V and 8 bases from J, with 7 bases between. The CDR3 is CAWSVWEEAFF. The CDR3 bases are TGTGCCTGGAGTGTGTGGGAGGAAGCTTTCTTT.

The V and J genes are TRBV30 and TRBJ1-5; 7 positions agree with TRBD1. J was trimmed by 1 base and V by 4 bases; bases with no gene match: 10. The germline gives CDR1 GTSNPN, CDR2 SVGIG (reference sequence). This CDR3 comprises 16 residues. The CDR3 DNA is TGTGCCTGGACACAAGGGGGCGGCTTAAGCAATCAGCCCCAGCATTTT. This translates into CAWTQGGGLSNQPQHF.

The rearrangement uses TRBV5-1 and TRBJ2-1; 7 bases are a match to TRBD2. The CDR3 runs 15 residues. Looked up from germline, CDR1 is SGHRS and CDR2 is YFSETQ. With 0 bases clipped from V and 5 bases from J, the junction kept 5 bases outside the gene matches. The CDR3, as DNA: TGCGCCAGCAGCTTGGTCGGGCTAGCGGACAATGAGCAGTTCTTC. Protein sequence: CASSLVGLADNEQFF.

The chain recombines TRBV19 with TRBJ2-7; 9 positions match TRBD1. The CDR3 is 13 residues long. J lost 6 bases, V lost 6 bases, and 6 bases had no gene match. CDR1 LNHDA and CDR2 SQIVND come from the germline V gene (reference sequence). The CDR3 DNA sequence: TGTGCCAGTAGCCTAACAGGGGGCGGCGAGCAGTACTTC. It yields the protein CASSLTGGGEQYF.

In DNA, the CDR3 is TGTGCCAGTAGTATAAGATTTACGGGGACAGGGGTCGGTTCACCCCTCCACTTT. Translated: CASSIRFTGTGVGSPLHF. V and J are TRBV19 and TRBJ1-6, with 10 nucleotides matching TRBD1. The CDR3 has 18 residues. The germline V gene encodes CDR1 LNHDA and CDR2 SQIVND (reference sequence). J lost 9 bases, V lost 2 bases, and 13 bases had no gene match.

This chain uses TRBV6-2 or TRBV6-3 with TRBJ2-4; TRBD2 matches 10 bases. J lost 6 bases, V lost 0 bases, and 8 bases had no gene match. CDR3 length: 17 residues. Germline V lookup: CDR1 MNHEY, CDR2 SVGEGT. The CDR3 region has the DNA TGTGCCAGCAGTTACTCGAGGGAGCGACTAGCGGGAAACATTCAGTACTTC. Amino acids: CASSYSRERLAGNIQYF.

This rearrangement joins TRBV7-2 to TRBJ2-6; 10 bases agree with TRBD1. Per germline, CDR1 SGHTA and CDR2 FQGNSA. This CDR3 region has 18 residues. V lost 5 bases to trimming and J lost 4 bases; unmatched junction nucleotides: 11. The CDR3 coding sequence is TGTGCCAGCAGCACCGCCGGGACAGGGGTCGCCGGGGCCAACGTCCTGACTTTC. Translated: CASSTAGTGVAGANVLTF.

The CDR3 DNA is TGTGCCAGCAGCTCCGGACAGGGAAACACCATATATTTT. Encoded protein: CASSSGQGNTIYF. The rearrangement joins TRBV7-3 to TRBJ1-3; D is perhaps TRBD1 (6 bases). Trimming shortened V by 4 bases and J by 4 bases, and 8 bases separated the two germline ends. Germline V gives CDR1 SGHTA, CDR2 FQGTGA. This CDR3 is 13 amino acids long.

This chain joins TRBV7-9 and TRBJ2-2; a weak D match, TRBD1 (5 bases). CDR3 length: 16 amino acids. Between the trimmed V and J ends, which lost 5 bases and 7 bases, there was a span of 20 bases. CDR1 is SEHNR, CDR2 FQNEAQ, per germline (reference sequence). CDR3 coding DNA: TGTGCCAGCAGCGACGGTGCAGGGCTGGAAGTCGGGGAGCTGTTTTTT. Its protein product is CASSDGAGLEVGELFF.